This is a list of T cell receptor beta chains from one sample in a study of blood T cell repertoires in COVID-19. Using immunoSEQ multiplex PCR, the repertoire was profiled, and TCRdb retains in-frame clones only, with some absent. There are roughly 60,000 clones in the sample; about nine tenths occur only once, and around 10% lies in the top ten. Sequencing used peripheral blood. All receptors derive from a human donor with acute or convalescent COVID-19. The donor label of this sample is uncertain. CDR3s include the opening cysteine and the closing phenylalanine or tryptophan. D genes are given only for firm matches. The size of a clone is reported for some rows only, either as once, few or many, or as a class for expanded clones.

j_call,v_call,clone_size,d_call,cdr3_nt,cdr3_aa
TRBJ1-1,TRBV18,once,NA,TGTGCCAGCTCACCCTCGAATGGGGGAGGAAGTACTGAAGCTTTCTTT,CASSPSNGGGSTEAFF
TRBJ1-5,TRBV5-6,NA,NA,TGTGCCAGCAGGTTAGGAGGGAGAAGGGATCAGCCCCAGCATTTT,CASRLGGRRDQPQHF
TRBJ1-4,TRBV28,NA,NA,TGTGCCAGCAGTTTCAGTACAGGGACAACTAATGAAAAACTGTTTTTT,CASSFSTGTTNEKLFF
TRBJ2-6,TRBV30,NA,TRBD2,TGTGCCTGGAGGTCCCTTAGCGGGGGACTCGGGGCCAACGTCCTGACTTTC,CAWRSLSGGLGANVLTF
TRBJ2-1,TRBV4-2,NA,TRBD2,TGTGCCAGCAGCCATACTAGCGGGAGCTCCTACAATGAGCAGTTCTTC,CASSHTSGSSYNEQFF
TRBJ2-1,TRBV11-3,once,NA,TGTGCCAGCAGCTCAGGACTGTCCTACAATGAGCAGTTCTTC,CASSSGLSYNEQFF
TRBJ1-2,TRBV11-2,once,NA,TGTGCCAGCAGCTCCCCGAGGGCAGCACCTCTTAGGAATGGCTACACCTTC,CASSSPRAAPLRNGYTF
TRBJ1-1,TRBV11-3,NA,TRBD1,TGTGCCAGCAGCCCCGGACAGGGCCACCCGAACACTGAAGCTTTCTTT,CASSPGQGHPNTEAFF
TRBJ1-2,TRBV6-5,NA,NA,TGTGCCAGCAGTTACTCGGCAGGGAACTACACCTTC,CASSYSAGNYTF
TRBJ2-5,TRBV5-1,NA,NA,TGCGCCAGCAGCTTGGAACAGCGGGAGACCCAGTACTTC,CASSLEQRETQYF
TRBJ1-6,TRBV6-6,NA,NA,TGTGCCAGCAGTTTCATGCAGGGGCATAATTCACCCCTCCACTTT,CASSFMQGHNSPLHF
TRBJ1-6,TRBV7-8,NA,NA,TGTGCCAGCAAATCAGAGGAAGGGAGTAATTCACCCCTCCACTTT,CASKSEEGSNSPLHF
TRBJ2-7,TRBV24-1,NA,TRBD1,TGTGCCACCAGTGATCCTCGGCGGGACAGGGGTACCCACGAGCAGTACTTC,CATSDPRRDRGTHEQYF
TRBJ1-6,TRBV10-3,NA,NA,TGTGCCATCAGGTCAGGGGTGGAATCACCCCTCCACTTT,CAIRSGVESPLHF
TRBJ1-2,TRBV28,NA,TRBD1,TGTGCCAGCAAAGGACAGGGGGCGCTTGGCTACACCTTC,CASKGQGALGYTF
TRBJ2-3,TRBV7-2,NA,TRBD1,TGTGCCAGCAGCTTCGCGACAGGGTCAGATACGCAGTATTTT,CASSFATGSDTQYF
TRBJ2-5,TRBV20-1,NA,TRBD2,TGCAGTGCTAGTCCCGGGACTAGCGGGGGGTACCCAGGGACCCAGTACTTC,CSASPGTSGGYPGTQYF
TRBJ2-5,TRBV5-1,NA,TRBD2,TGCGCCAGCAGCATGAACAGGTGGGCGGGAGGGCGCGAGACCCAGTACTTC,CASSMNRWAGGRETQYF
TRBJ1-1,TRBV29-1,NA,NA,TGCAGCGCCGGGGGGGGGCTGATGAGAGGGACTGAAGCTTTCTTT,CSAGGGLMRGTEAFF
TRBJ2-6,TRBV5-8,once,TRBD1,TGTGCCAGCAGCTTGGTCGTGGGGACAGAGACATTCTCTGGGGCCAACGTCCTGACTTTC,CASSLVVGTETFSGANVLTF
TRBJ2-5,TRBV7-2,NA,TRBD2,TGTGCCAGCAGCTCATTATTTAGCGGGGGGGCCATAGAGACCCAGTACTTC,CASSSLFSGGAIETQYF
TRBJ1-1,TRBV6-6,few,NA,TGTGCCAGCAGCTATACCCAGGCAACCGAAGCTTTCTTT,CASSYTQATEAFF
TRBJ2-7,TRBV1,NA,NA,TGCACCAGCAGCCAAGGTCATACGACTAGCGGCTGGTACGAGCAGTACTTC,CTSSQGHTTSGWYEQYF
TRBJ1-4,TRBV5-1,NA,NA,TGCGCCAGCAGCTTGGTATCAGGTGGCACCGTGGCTGAAAAACTGTTTTTT,CASSLVSGGTVAEKLFF
TRBJ2-2,TRBV10-3,NA,NA,TGTGCCACTGGAGGTACGGACACCGGGGAGCTGTTTTTT,CATGGTDTGELFF
TRBJ1-3,TRBV3-1/TRBV3-2,NA,NA,TGTGCCAGCAGCCAAGATGCCGGGAGATTTTCTGGAAACACCATATATTTT,CASSQDAGRFSGNTIYF
TRBJ2-5,TRBV19,NA,NA,TGTGCCAGTAGTATAGTCAGGAGGAACCAAGAGACCCAGTACTTC,CASSIVRRNQETQYF
TRBJ1-6,TRBV19,NA,TRBD1,TGTGCCAGTAGTATAGGTGGGACAGCCTATTCACCCCTCCACTTT,CASSIGGTAYSPLHF
TRBJ2-1,TRBV7-2,NA,TRBD2,TGTGCCAGCAGCTTATGGTCTAGCGGGGGGGGCACGGAATATGAGCAGTTCTTC,CASSLWSSGGGTEYEQFF
TRBJ1-4,TRBV5-1,NA,NA,TGCGCCAGCAGCGCTTCGGGCCGTAGGGGCGAAAAACTGTTTTTT,CASSASGRRGEKLFF
TRBJ1-2,TRBV4-1,NA,TRBD1,TGCGCCAGCAGCCAAGATCTAGACAGGGGCTATGGCTACACCTTC,CASSQDLDRGYGYTF
TRBJ1-3,TRBV20-1,NA,NA,TGCGCGGGGGGGGAGGCAAACACCATATATTTT,CAGGEANTIYF
TRBJ2-1,TRBV5-1,NA,TRBD1,TGCGCCAGCAGCTTGGCGGGGACAGGGAGCCACAATGAGCAGTTCTTC,CASSLAGTGSHNEQFF
TRBJ1-6,TRBV3-1/TRBV3-2,NA,NA,TGTGCCAGCAGCCAGGACAGTAATAATTCACCCCTCCACTTT,CASSQDSNNSPLHF
TRBJ2-1,TRBV9,NA,TRBD2,TGTGCCAGCAGCGTACAGGGACTAGCTCTCGATGAGCAGTTCTTC,CASSVQGLALDEQFF
TRBJ1-1,TRBV3-1/TRBV3-2,NA,NA,TGTGCCAGCAGCCCGCCGGCGGCAGCCTGGGGAGGCACTGAAGCTTTCTTT,CASSPPAAAWGGTEAFF
TRBJ2-3,TRBV7-9,NA,NA,TGTGCCAGCAGCTTAGACACCTCCACAGATACGCAGTATTTT,CASSLDTSTDTQYF
TRBJ2-5,TRBV5-1,NA,TRBD2,TGCGCCAGCAGCTTGGGCGGGGGAGGGACCCAGTACTTC,CASSLGGGGTQYF
TRBJ2-1,TRBV7-9,NA,TRBD2,TGTGCCAGCAGCTTAACAGGGGGATTAGCGGGAGGTAATGAGCAGTTCTTC,CASSLTGGLAGGNEQFF
TRBJ1-1,TRBV7-2,NA,TRBD1,TGTGCCAGCAGCTCGACAGGGGGGGTGAACACTGAAGCTTTCTTT,CASSSTGGVNTEAFF
TRBJ2-1,TRBV2,NA,NA,TGTGCCAGCAGGGGACTGAGTCGGATAAACAATGAGCAGTTCTTC,CASRGLSRINNEQFF
TRBJ2-7,TRBV2,NA,TRBD2,TGTGCCAGCAGCGGAGGACTAGCGGGTGATTACGAGCAGTACTTC,CASSGGLAGDYEQYF
TRBJ1-1,TRBV10-1,NA,TRBD1,TGCGCCAGCAGTCCACCGGGACAGGGGGCATCTGAAGCTTTCTTT,CASSPPGQGASEAFF
TRBJ1-4,TRBV25-1,NA,NA,TGTGCAACCAGGGACATGATTAATGAAAAACTGTTTTTT,CATRDMINEKLFF
TRBJ2-7,TRBV18,NA,NA,TGTGCCAGCTCACCACAACTTAGCTCCTACGAGCAGTACTTC,CASSPQLSSYEQYF
TRBJ2-7,TRBV18,NA,NA,TGTGCCAGCTCACCACCGGTTTTAGCCCTCTACGAGCAGTACTTC,CASSPPVLALYEQYF
TRBJ2-1,TRBV6-5,NA,TRBD1,TGTGCCAGCAGCCCCCCGGGACAGGGGGCAGGGGAGCAGTTCTTC,CASSPPGQGAGEQFF
TRBJ2-3,TRBV11-3,NA,NA,TGTGCCAGCAGCTTAGGCGAACCCACAGATACGCAGTATTTT,CASSLGEPTDTQYF
TRBJ1-4,TRBV24-1,NA,NA,TGTGCCACCAAAGACACGAATAATGAAAAACTGTTTTTT,CATKDTNNEKLFF
TRBJ1-4,TRBV28,once,TRBD1,TGTGCCAGCAGTTCAGTTTGGACAGGGATGGATGAAAAACTGTTTTTT,CASSSVWTGMDEKLFF
TRBJ1-2,TRBV15,NA,NA,TGTGCCACCAGCAGAGATTTCGCTAACTATGGCTACACCTTC,CATSRDFANYGYTF
TRBJ2-3,TRBV5-1,once,TRBD1,TGCGCAGTGGGACAGGGGTCACGGGATACGCAGTATTTT,CAVGQGSRDTQYF
TRBJ2-4,TRBV2,NA,TRBD1,TGTGCCAGCAGGCCGGGACAGGGGGGAAACATTCAGTACTTC,CASRPGQGGNIQYF
TRBJ2-1,TRBV18,NA,TRBD2,TGTGCCAGCTCACTCGCCCTAGCGGGATACAATGAGCAGTTCTTC,CASSLALAGYNEQFF
TRBJ1-5,TRBV19,NA,TRBD1,TGTGCCAGTATCTCAGACAGGGTCGGACAGCCCCAGCATTTT,CASISDRVGQPQHF
TRBJ1-1,TRBV18,once,NA,TGTGCCAGCTCACCACTCGCAGGGGAGCGGACTGAAGCTTTCTTT,CASSPLAGERTEAFF
TRBJ2-1,TRBV6-4,NA,TRBD2,TGTGCCAGCAGCCTCGAGCGGGGGGAGTATGAGCAGTTCTTC,CASSLERGEYEQFF